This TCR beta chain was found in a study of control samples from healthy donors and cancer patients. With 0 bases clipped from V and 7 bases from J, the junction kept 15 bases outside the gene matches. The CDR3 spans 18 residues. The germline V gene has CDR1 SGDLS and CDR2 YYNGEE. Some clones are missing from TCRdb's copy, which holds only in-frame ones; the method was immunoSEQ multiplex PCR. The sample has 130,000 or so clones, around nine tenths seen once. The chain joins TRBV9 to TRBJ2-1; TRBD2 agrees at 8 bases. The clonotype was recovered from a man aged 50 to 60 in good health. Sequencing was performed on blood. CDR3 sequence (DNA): TGTGCCAGCAGCGTAGAGGGCCGGGGGGGCATCTACAGAAATGAGCAGTTCTTC. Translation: CASSVEGRGGIYRNEQFF.